This T cell receptor beta chain comes out of a study of T cell responses to AZD1222 COVID-19 vaccine. As for this clone: Its antigen remains unknown.

Points from the study as a whole: Baseline seropositivity occurred in only 5 to 7 AZD1222 recipients. White British donors predominated, females outnumbered males, and clonal diversity was possibly underestimated.

Measured with immunoSEQ multiplex PCR; TCRdb has only the in-frame clones, and not every one. The table lists approximately 150,000 clones, less than 90% of them singletons. Per germline, CDR1 MNHEY and CDR2 SMNVEV (reference sequence). V lost 10 bases to trimming and J lost 6 bases; unmatched junction nucleotides: 25. The CDR3 consists of 18 residues. The sequencing here drew on peripheral blood, taken on day 0 of AZD1222 vaccination. This clonotype originated in an adult in good health. The V gene is TRBV27, the J gene TRBJ1-2, with 8 bases identical to TRBD1. The CDR3: CATGAVSYRAGGVDGYTF. The CDR3 DNA reads as TGTGCCACCGGGGCTGTATCTTATAGGGCAGGGGGCGTCGATGGCTACACCTTC.